What follows are 19 T cell receptor beta chains derived from one specimen sequenced in a study of stem cell transplantation in POMP-related autoinflammatory disease. The table came from immunoSEQ multiplex PCR; TCRdb's copy has only in-frame clones and leaves some out. This repertoire shows some 33,000 clones, around 90% found once; its top ten account for approximately 0.72%. Sequencing was performed on CD4+ T cells from PBMCs, taken before stem cell transplantation. The receptor source for this set is a human donor with POMP-related autoinflammation and immune dysregulation (PRAID).

The gene calls are TRBV6-1 and TRBJ2-1, with 7 positions matching TRBD2. This CDR3 comprises 15 residues. J lost 8 bases, V lost 8 bases, and 15 bases had no gene match. Germline V gene data show CDR1 as MNHNS and CDR2 as SASEGT. The CDR3 DNA sequence: TGTGCCAGCCTTCACCCGGGACTAAGTCCCCATGAGCAGTTCTTC. Amino acids: CASLHPGLSPHEQFF.

The chain carries TRBV7-2 and TRBJ2-1, with a possible D match to TRBD2 (5 bases). CDR3 length: 14 residues. V was pared by 2 bases and J by 9 bases, with 14 bases between. Germline lookup yields CDR1 SGHTA and CDR2 FQGNSA. CDR3: CASSLRLMGAEQFF. CDR3 coding DNA: TGTGCCAGCAGCTTAAGGTTAATGGGAGCTGAGCAGTTCTTC.

The rearrangement joins TRBV7-6 to TRBJ2-5; TRBD2 matches 10 bases. CDR1 SGHVS and CDR2 FNYEAQ come from the germline V gene. The ends lost 1 base at V and 2 bases at J; junction bases unmatched: 10. The CDR3 loop spans 18 amino acids. The CDR3 reads CASSLGVFPTSGQETQYF. The CDR3 nucleotides are TGTGCCAGCAGCTTAGGCGTATTCCCGACTAGCGGGCAAGAGACCCAGTACTTC.

The chain uses TRBV5-5 and TRBJ2-1; no reliable D call. Trimming removed 0 bases from V and 3 bases from J, with 10 bases in between. This CDR3 region has 15 residues. Germline values: CDR1 SGHKS, CDR2 YYEKEE (reference sequence). CDR3 in amino acids: CASSLDGFHYNEQFF. CDR3 bases: TGTGCCAGCAGCTTGGATGGTTTTCACTACAATGAGCAGTTCTTC.

The rearrangement links TRBV12-5 to TRBJ2-7; 7 bases are shared with TRBD2. CDR3 length: 15 amino acids. Germline V gene sequence: CDR1 LGHNT, CDR2 FRNRAP. The ends lost 1 base at V and 2 bases at J; junction bases unmatched: 5. The CDR3 region has the DNA TGTGCTAGTGGTTTGGGCCACGGGACTACCTACGAGCAGTACTTC. Translated: CASGLGHGTTYEQYF. The whole variable domain, filled in from reference TRBV12-5 and TRBJ2-7, reads DARVTQTPRHKVTEMGQEVTMRCQPILGHNTVFWYRQTMMQGLELLAYFRNRAPLDDSGMPKDRFSAEMPDATLATLKIQPSEPRDSAVYFCASGLGHGTTYEQYFGPGTRLTVT.

The rearrangement links TRBV14 to TRBJ2-5; D gene ambiguous. V gave up 3 bases and J gave up 3 bases, with 2 bases separating them. Looked up from germline, CDR1 is SGHDN and CDR2 is FVKESK. The CDR3 spans 11 residues. The DNA for the CDR3 is TGTGCCAGCAGCCACGAAGAGACCCAGTACTTC. Translating gives CASSHEETQYF.

V gene TRBV5-1 combines with J gene TRBJ2-5; TRBD2 might be the D (7 bases). The CDR3 contains 13 residues. The germline gives CDR1 SGHRS, CDR2 YFSETQ. The V and J ends lost 7 bases and 5 bases respectively, with 15 bases between them. CDR3 sequence reads: CASSPGGGETQYF. CDR3 bases: TGCGCCAGCTCTCCGGGGGGCGGGGAGACCCAGTACTTC.

The V gene is TRBV30, the J gene TRBJ2-2; the match to TRBD1 covers 9 bases. The CDR3 is 15 amino acids. V shed 1 base and J 8 bases; nucleotides not matched to a gene: 8. Germline lookup yields CDR1 GTSNPN and CDR2 SVGIG (reference sequence). CDR3 in amino acids: CAWSGGQGIRGELFF. CDR3 DNA: TGTGCCTGGAGTGGAGGACAGGGGATAAGGGGGGAGCTGTTTTTT. The variable domain in full, with the rest retrieved from reference TRBV30 and TRBJ2-2, is SQTIHQWPATLVQPVGSPLSLECTVEGTSNPNLYWYRQAAGRGLQLLFYSVGIGQISSEVPQNLSASRPQDRQFILSSKKLLLSDSGFYLCAWSGGQGIRGELFFGEGSRLTVL.

The chain employs TRBV18 and TRBJ1-4; TRBD1 is a possible D gene (5 bases). The CDR3 is 15 amino acids. The germline gives CDR1 KGHSH, CDR2 LQKENI. V lost 3 bases, J lost 7 bases, and 15 bases lay in between. CDR3 DNA: TGTGCCAGCTCACCCACCAGGGCGGAGGGTGAAAAACTGTTTTTT. It is translated as CASSPTRAEGEKLFF.

The chain has TRBV2 and TRBJ2-7, with D tentatively TRBD1 (5 bases). V was trimmed by 4 bases and J by 1 base, leaving 8 bases between them. The V gene's germline CDR1 is SNHLY and CDR2 FYNNEI. The CDR3 loop spans 13 amino acids. CDR3 DNA sequence: TGTGCCAGCAGTGGCGACAGTTCCTACGAGCAGTACTTC. The encoded protein is CASSGDSSYEQYF.

In this sample, this clone turned up a few times. The chain uses TRBV5-1 and TRBJ2-5; D gene ambiguous. V lost 2 bases and J lost 3, with 8 bases in between. Germline V gene sequence: CDR1 SGHRS, CDR2 YFSETQ. The CDR3 has 13 residues. The DNA of the CDR3 is TGCGCCAGCAGCTTAGGTCCGGAAGAGACCCAGTACTTC. Translating it yields CASSLGPEETQYF.

The CDR3 reads CASKDIKSSLSYTF. CDR3 bases: TGTGCCAGTAAGGACATCAAGTCATCGTTGAGCTACACCTTC. The V and J genes are TRBV19 and TRBJ1-2; weak D call: TRBD1 (5 bases). CDR1 is LNHDA, CDR2 SQIVND, per germline (reference sequence). Trimming took 7 bases from V and 9 from J, leaving 21 bases between them. The CDR3 sequence is 14 residues long.

The chain employs TRBV2 and TRBJ2-7; possibly TRBD2 for D (6 bases). Trimming removed 8 bases at V and 6 bases at J, with 17 bases between. The CDR3 consists of 13 residues. Germline V gives CDR1 SNHLY, CDR2 FYNNEI. As DNA, the CDR3 is TGTGCCAGCTCCAGAGGATGGGGGGTCGAGCAGTACTTC. Amino acid sequence: CASSRGWGVEQYF.

V usage is TRBV7-2 and J usage is TRBJ1-1, with 7 bases fitting TRBD1. The CDR3 has 14 residues. The V gene end was trimmed by 3 bases and the J gene end by 7 bases; junction bases not matched to a gene: 8. CDR1 and CDR2 (germline): SGHTA, FQGNSA. The CDR3 here is CASSFVGRQGEAFF. CDR3 nucleotides: TGTGCCAGCAGCTTTGTTGGGCGACAGGGTGAAGCTTTCTTT.

This chain connects TRBV5-5 to TRBJ2-2, with 8 bases lining up with TRBD2. The germline V gene encodes CDR1 SGHKS and CDR2 YYEKEE (reference sequence). V dropped 7 bases and J dropped 1; count of bases not matched to a gene: 6. The CDR3 covers 15 residues. The CDR3 region is CASCSSGRNTGELFF. The CDR3 DNA reads TGTGCCAGCTGCTCTAGCGGGCGGAACACCGGGGAGCTGTTTTTT.

This rearrangement joins TRBV28 to TRBJ2-1; 8 bases align to TRBD2. V trimming: 6 bases; J trimming: 0 bases; junction bases outside the gene matches: 13. This CDR3 comprises 18 residues. Germline loops: CDR1 MDHEN, CDR2 SYDVKM. In nucleotides, the CDR3 is TGTGCCAGCAGCACCCGAATTAGCGGGACGGGCTCCTACAATGAGCAGTTCTTC. This translates into CASSTRISGTGSYNEQFF.

The sample holds a few counts of this clone. The chain carries TRBV9 and TRBJ1-1; 9 bases align to TRBD1. The length of the CDR3 is 14 residues. V lost 4 bases and J lost 1; bases outside the gene matches: 2. The germline gives CDR1 SGDLS, CDR2 YYNGEE. The DNA of the CDR3 is TGTGCCAGCAGCCAACAGGGGGCGAACACTGAAGCTTTCTTT. Its protein is CASSQQGANTEAFF.

The chain recombines TRBV7-2 with TRBJ2-7; possibly TRBD1 for D (6 bases). The CDR3 length is 15 residues. Germline V gene lookup returns CDR1 SGHTA and CDR2 FQGNSA. V was clipped by 3 bases and J by 7 bases, with 19 bases between them. The CDR3 is CASSFSSAGEREQYF. The CDR3 DNA reads as TGTGCCAGCAGCTTTAGCTCCGCAGGGGAGCGGGAGCAGTACTTC.

The chain employs TRBV11-1 and TRBJ2-7, with D hard to call. The germline V gene encodes CDR1 SGHAT and CDR2 FQDESV (reference sequence). The CDR3 is 14 amino acids. The germline V and J ends were trimmed by 4 bases and 0 bases, with 10 bases remaining between them. In nucleotides, the CDR3 is TGTGCCAGCAGCTCGGACGGATACTCCTACGAGCAGTACTTC. Translated: CASSSDGYSYEQYF.